This T cell receptor (beta chain) was recovered during a study of blood T cell repertoires in COVID-19. In the study overall: Samples taken during acute and convalescent COVID-19 were collected in the United States, Italy and Spain.

V dropped 5 bases and J dropped 6 bases, with 12 bases sitting between them. The CDR3 is made up of 14 amino acids. Per the germline V gene, CDR1 is SGHNT and CDR2 is YYREEE (reference sequence). Original methodology: Estimation of nucleated cell counts was performed using reference gene primer amplification. Profiled with immunoSEQ multiplex PCR; TCRdb holds only in-frame clones, not every one. The DNA gave D and trimming, while V, J and clone size come from that table. The sample lists around 80,000 clones, about 88% occurring once. This clone occurred once. This clonotype was obtained from a man aged 80 or over with active or convalescent COVID-19. What was sequenced was peripheral blood. The J gene is TRBJ1-6, the V gene TRBV5-4; D remains ambiguous. CDR3 sequence: CASRPQAGNSPLHF. CDR3 nucleotide sequence: TGTGCCAGCAGGCCCCAGGCGGGTAATTCACCCCTCCACTTT.